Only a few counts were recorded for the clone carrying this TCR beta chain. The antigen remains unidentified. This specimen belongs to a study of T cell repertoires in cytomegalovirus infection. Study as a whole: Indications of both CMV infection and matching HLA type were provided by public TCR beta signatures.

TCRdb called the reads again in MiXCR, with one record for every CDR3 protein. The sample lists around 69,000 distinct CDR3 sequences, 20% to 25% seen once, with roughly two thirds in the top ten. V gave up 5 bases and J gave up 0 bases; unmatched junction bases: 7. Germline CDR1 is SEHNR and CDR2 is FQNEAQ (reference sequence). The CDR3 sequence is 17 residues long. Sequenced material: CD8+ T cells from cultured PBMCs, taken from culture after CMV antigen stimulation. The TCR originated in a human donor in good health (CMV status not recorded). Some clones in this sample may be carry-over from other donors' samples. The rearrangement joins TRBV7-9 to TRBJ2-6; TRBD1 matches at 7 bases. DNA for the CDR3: TGTGCCAGCAGCCCCCGGGACAGTACCTCTGGGGCCAACGTCCTGACTTTC. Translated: CASSPRDSTSGANVLTF.